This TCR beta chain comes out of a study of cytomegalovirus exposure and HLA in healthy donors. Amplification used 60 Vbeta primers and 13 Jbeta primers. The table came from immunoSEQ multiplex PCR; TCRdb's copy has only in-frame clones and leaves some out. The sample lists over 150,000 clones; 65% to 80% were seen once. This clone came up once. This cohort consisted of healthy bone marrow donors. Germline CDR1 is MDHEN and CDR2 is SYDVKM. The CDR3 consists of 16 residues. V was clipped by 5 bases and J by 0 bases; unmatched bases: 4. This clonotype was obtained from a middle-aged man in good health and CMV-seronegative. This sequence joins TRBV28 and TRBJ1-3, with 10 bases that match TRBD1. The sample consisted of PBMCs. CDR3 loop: CASSGRTGGSGNTIYF. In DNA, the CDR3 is TGTGCCAGCAGTGGGCGGACAGGGGGCTCTGGAAACACCATATATTTT.